These 27 T cell receptor beta chains were all obtained from the same sample, sequenced in a study of control samples from healthy donors and cancer patients. This table comes from immunoSEQ multiplex PCR, and its TCRdb copy is limited to in-frame clones, with some not included. Of 150,000 to 200,000 clones in the sample, about nine tenths were seen once. Sequencing was carried out using blood. All receptors derive from a woman between 40 and 50 years old in good health.

This clone appeared once. The CDR3 DNA reads TGCGCCAGCAGTGAGTCCCCCGGGGCCCTCAATGAGCAGTTCTTC. This encodes CASSESPGALNEQFF. The chain links TRBV10-1 to TRBJ2-1, with D possibly being TRBD1 or TRBD2 (5 bases each). The germline CDR1 and CDR2 sequences are WNHNN and SYGVQD (reference sequence). The CDR3 is made up of 15 amino acids. V lost 0 bases and J lost 6, with 12 bases in between.

The chain carries TRBV7-6 and TRBJ1-2, with D unclear. Germline assignment: CDR1 SGHVS and CDR2 FNYEAQ. The CDR3 spans 16 residues. The ends were cut back, 0 bases at V and 4 bases at J, with 15 bases in the middle. The CDR3: CASSLAGSPFSYGYTF. DNA of the CDR3: TGTGCCAGCAGCTTAGCGGGGTCCCCGTTCTCCTATGGCTACACCTTC.

The genes are TRBV12-3 or TRBV12-4 and TRBJ1-1, with no clear D. The germline V and J ends were trimmed by 1 base and 6 bases, with 6 bases remaining between them. CDR3 length: 12 residues. The CDR3 loop reads CASSLVAAEAFF. CDR3 DNA: TGTGCCAGCAGTTTAGTTGCCGCTGAAGCTTTCTTT.

The V call is TRBV9, the J call TRBJ2-1; D is ambiguous. Germline V CDR1 and CDR2: SGDLS, YYNGEE. The CDR3 is made up of 13 amino acids. V was shortened by 3 bases and J by 9 bases, with 13 bases between the two germline ends. CDR3 in amino acids: CASSDGWVSEQFF. The CDR3 DNA reads as TGTGCCAGCAGCGACGGTTGGGTTAGTGAGCAGTTCTTC. Filled out from reference TRBV9 and TRBJ2-1, the complete variable domain reads DSGVTQTPKHLITATGQRVTLRCSPRSGDLSVYWYQQSLDQGLQFLIQYYNGEERAKGNILERFSAQQFPDLHSELNLSSLELGDSALYFCASSDGWVSEQFFGPGTRLTVL.

The rearrangement uses TRBV27 and TRBJ2-7; D not certain. The ends were cut back, 6 bases at V and 2 bases at J, with 11 bases in the middle. The CDR3 covers 13 residues. Germline CDR1 and CDR2: MNHEY and SMNVEV (reference sequence). CDR3 loop: CASRATVTYEQYF. CDR3 sequence (DNA): TGTGCCAGCAGAGCCACAGTTACCTACGAGCAGTACTTC.

DNA for the CDR3: TGTGCCAGCAGCTTGCGGGCGGAGGGGCTCGACTATGGCTACACCTTC. This translates into CASSLRAEGLDYGYTF. This rearrangement joins TRBV5-4 to TRBJ1-2, with D tentatively TRBD1 (5 bases). V lost 1 base and J 3 bases, leaving 16 bases between the germline ends. The CDR3 spans 16 residues. CDR1 SGHNT and CDR2 YYREEE come from the germline V gene (reference sequence).

The chain joins TRBV11-2 to TRBJ2-1; no clear D gene. V lost 3 bases and J lost 6, with 6 bases in between. The CDR3 sequence is 12 residues long. Germline V gene data show CDR1 as SGHAT and CDR2 as FQNNGV. The CDR3 spells CASSFFGNEQFF. For the CDR3, the DNA is TGTGCCAGCAGCTTTTTCGGCAATGAGCAGTTCTTC.

The chain links TRBV6-5 to TRBJ1-4; unclear D gene. The V end was cut by 2 bases, the J end by 4 bases, with 8 bases between. Germline V gene lookup returns CDR1 MNHEY and CDR2 SVGAGI. This CDR3 has 14 residues. This CDR3 is CASSYRLHNEKLFF. CDR3 nucleotides: TGTGCCAGCAGTTACCGTCTGCATAATGAAAAACTGTTTTTT.

The rearrangement uses TRBV7-9 and TRBJ2-7; D uncertain. CDR3 length: 13 amino acids. Trimming pared 4 bases from V and 6 bases from J, leaving 13 bases between. Germline V CDR1 and CDR2: SEHNR, FQNEAQ (reference sequence). In DNA form, the CDR3 reads TGTGCCAGCAGCTCGAATCCTCGAGTCGAGCAGTACTTC. Translated, it gives CASSSNPRVEQYF.

The chain recombines TRBV27 with TRBJ1-3, with a weak D call TRBD1 (6 bases). This CDR3 spans 15 amino acids. The germline V gene encodes CDR1 MNHEY and CDR2 SMNVEV (reference sequence). Trimming pared 8 bases from V and 4 bases from J, leaving 18 bases between. CDR3 coding DNA: TGTGCCAGCCGTTACAGGGAACCGAGAGGAAACACCATATATTTT. As protein: CASRYREPRGNTIYF.

The V and J genes are TRBV3-1 (or the pseudogene TRBV3-2) and TRBJ2-3; 8 nucleotides align to TRBD2. The germline V gene has CDR1 LGHDT and CDR2 YNNKEL (reference sequence). The CDR3 spans 14 residues. Unmatched junction bases numbered 7, after V lost 8 bases and J lost 3 bases. The CDR3 sequence is CASHRGGMTDTQYF. CDR3 DNA: TGTGCCAGCCACCGGGGGGGGATGACAGATACGCAGTATTTT.

This chain's CDR3 is CASSLRPLAYEQYF. CDR3 bases: TGTGCCAGCAGCTTAAGACCCTTGGCCTACGAGCAGTACTTC. The genes are TRBV11-2 and TRBJ2-7; no clear D gene. CDR3 size: 14 residues. Trimming took off 2 bases at V and 2 bases at J, with 10 bases between the two ends. Germline CDR1 and CDR2: SGHAT and FQNNGV.

J is TRBJ2-1 and V is TRBV19; TRBD2 matches at 9 bases. CDR1 and CDR2 (germline): LNHDA, SQIVND (reference sequence). With 7 bases clipped from V and 10 bases from J, the junction kept 11 bases outside the gene matches. The CDR3 runs 14 residues. The CDR3 loop reads CASKRASGVSEQFF. The CDR3 DNA is TGTGCCAGTAAAAGGGCTAGCGGGGTGAGCGAGCAGTTCTTC. The full variable domain, its missing parts supplied by reference TRBV19 and TRBJ2-1, is DGGITQSPKYLFRKEGQNVTLSCEQNLNHDAMYWYRQDPGQGLRLIYYSQIVNDFQKGDIAEGYSVSREKKESFPLTVTSAQKNPTAFYLCASKRASGVSEQFFGPGTRLTVL.

In its sample, this clone was seen once. This same CDR3 is encoded by further DNA sequences in the sample. The chain joins TRBV9 to TRBJ1-1; the match to TRBD1 covers 7 bases. The V and J ends lost 2 bases and 2 bases, in that order; junction bases with no gene match: 3. This CDR3 spans 14 amino acids. Per germline, CDR1 SGDLS and CDR2 YYNGEE. The CDR3 is CASSVTGANTEAFF. Written as DNA, the CDR3 is TGTGCCAGCAGCGTTACAGGGGCAAACACTGAAGCTTTCTTT.

This sequence joins TRBV5-1 and TRBJ2-1; D is possibly TRBD2 (6 bases). CDR3 size: 16 residues. CDR1 and CDR2 from the germline V gene are SGHRS and YFSETQ. Trimming cost V 4 bases and J 10 bases, with 24 bases left between them. The chain's CDR3 is CASSDPGGYLSNEQFF. The CDR3 DNA sequence: TGCGCCAGCAGCGACCCAGGAGGGTACTTATCGAACGAGCAGTTCTTC.

This clone was seen a handful of times. This chain links TRBV9 with TRBJ2-5; 15 nucleotides agree with TRBD2. Germline-derived CDR1 and CDR2 are SGDLS and YYNGEE. The CDR3 totals 19 residues. The J segment lost 1 base and the V segment lost 3 bases, leaving 10 bases of the junction unmatched. Here the CDR3 DNA reads TGTGCCAGCAGCGCCAGAGGGACTAGCGGGGGGAACTCCCAAGAGACCCAGTACTTC. Protein sequence: CASSARGTSGGNSQETQYF.

V is TRBV27 and J is TRBJ2-1, with 9 bases lining up with TRBD1. Trimming removed 6 bases from V and 6 bases from J; junction bases left unmatched: 12. The CDR3 totals 16 residues. Germline-derived CDR1 and CDR2 are MNHEY and SMNVEV (reference sequence). CDR3 bases: TGTGCCAGCAGCCACAGTCCCGGGACAGGGTCCAATGAGCAGTTCTTC. It codes for CASSHSPGTGSNEQFF.

The J gene is TRBJ2-3, the V gene TRBV7-6; D could derive from TRBD1 or TRBD2 (6 bases each). The V and J ends lost 1 base and 2 bases respectively, with 13 bases between them. The CDR3 has 16 amino acids. CDR1 and CDR2 from the germline V gene are SGHVS and FNYEAQ. CDR3 coding DNA: TGTGCCAGCAGCTTAGAGGTGGGGGGCTCCACAGATACGCAGTATTTT. It codes for CASSLEVGGSTDTQYF.

The V and J genes are TRBV2 and TRBJ2-7, with D uncertain. V was shortened by 3 bases and J by 4 bases, with 7 bases between the two germline ends. This CDR3 comprises 12 residues. CDR1 and CDR2 from the germline V gene are SNHLY and FYNNEI. CDR3 loop: CASSDTGYEQYF. DNA of the CDR3: TGTGCCAGCAGTGATACGGGTTACGAGCAGTACTTC.

V and J are TRBV5-5 and TRBJ2-7; TRBD1 aligns across 7 bases. The CDR3 has 15 amino acids. V was pared by 2 bases and J by 2 bases, with 7 bases of the junction left unmatched. Germline V gene data show CDR1 as SGHKS and CDR2 as YYEKEE (reference sequence). In nucleotides, the CDR3 is TGTGCCAGCAGCTTCCGGGACAGCTTCCCCTACGAGCAGTACTTC. Protein: CASSFRDSFPYEQYF.

V usage is TRBV7-9 and J usage is TRBJ1-5; TRBD1 is a possible D gene (6 bases). V was pared by 2 bases and J by 1 base, with 12 bases between. Germline V CDR1 and CDR2: SEHNR, FQNEAQ (reference sequence). The CDR3 has 16 amino acids. Here the CDR3 reads CASSLPGEASNQPQHF. The CDR3 DNA reads TGTGCCAGCAGCTTACCAGGGGAGGCGAGCAATCAGCCCCAGCATTTT.

The V and J genes are TRBV5-1 and TRBJ2-3, with 11 bases aligning to TRBD2. This CDR3 has 15 residues. The germline V gene encodes CDR1 SGHRS and CDR2 YFSETQ. Germline trimming cut 4 bases from V and 3 bases from J; bases unmatched to any gene: 4. The CDR3 DNA is TGCGCCAGCAGCCCTGGGACTAGCGGTACAGATACGCAGTATTTT. It codes for CASSPGTSGTDTQYF. Using reference TRBV5-1 and TRBJ2-3 for the parts outside the CDR3, the full variable domain is KAGVTQTPRYLIKTRGQQVTLSCSPISGHRSVSWYQQTPGQGLQFLFEYFSETQRNKGNFPGRFSGRQFSNSRSEMNVSTLELGDSALYLCASSPGTSGTDTQYFGPGTRLTVL.

This chain uses TRBV4-1 with TRBJ1-4, with D possibly being TRBD1 (6 bases). There are 17 residues in the CDR3. Per germline, CDR1 MGHRA and CDR2 YSYEKL. Trimming took 0 bases from V and 3 from J, leaving 14 bases between them. This CDR3 reads CASSQDFQGPANEKLFF. CDR3 sequence (DNA): TGCGCCAGCAGCCAAGATTTTCAGGGGCCGGCTAATGAAAAACTGTTTTTT.

CDR3 sequence: CAIRGQDSGNYGYTF. As DNA, the CDR3 is TGTGCCATCAGAGGTCAGGATTCGGGAAACTATGGCTACACCTTC. The rearrangement joins TRBV10-3 to TRBJ1-2; no firm D call. This CDR3 comprises 15 residues. Germline CDR1 and CDR2: ENHRY and SYGVKD. The V end lost 6 bases, the J end lost 2 bases, and 16 bases lay between the germline ends.

Points on this clone: This sample also contains other DNA sequences that code for the same CDR3. The chain recombines TRBV29-1 with TRBJ1-2; a weak D match, TRBD1 (6 bases). The CDR3 totals 12 residues. The V and J ends lost 4 bases and 3 bases respectively, with 9 bases between them. Germline CDR1 is SQVTM and CDR2 is ANQGSEA. CDR3 nucleotides: TGCAGCGTTGGCAGGGGAGACTATGGCTACACCTTC. It specifies CSVGRGDYGYTF. The whole variable domain, filled in from reference TRBV29-1 and TRBJ1-2, reads SAVISQKPSRDICQRGTSLTIQCQVDSQVTMMFWYRQQPGQSLTLIATANQGSEATYESGFVIDKFPISRPNLTFSTLTVSNMSPEDSSIYLCSVGRGDYGYTFGSGTRLTVV.

This chain connects TRBV11-3 to TRBJ2-5; D is possibly TRBD2 (5 bases). This CDR3 region has 15 residues. The V gene lost 1 base and the J gene lost 5 bases, with 14 bases spanning the gap. Looked up from germline, CDR1 is SGHNT and CDR2 is YENEEA. The CDR3 protein is CASSLGAVDYETQYF. The CDR3 bases are TGTGCCAGCAGCTTAGGGGCAGTCGACTATGAGACCCAGTACTTC.

The CDR3: CASRGGVNTEAFF. The CDR3 DNA is TGTGCCAGCAGAGGGGGGGTGAACACTGAAGCTTTCTTT. The genes are TRBV9 and TRBJ1-1; perhaps TRBD1 as D (6 bases). Germline V gene sequence: CDR1 SGDLS, CDR2 YYNGEE. CDR3 length: 13 residues. Deletions cut 5 bases from V and 0 bases from J, with 8 bases between.